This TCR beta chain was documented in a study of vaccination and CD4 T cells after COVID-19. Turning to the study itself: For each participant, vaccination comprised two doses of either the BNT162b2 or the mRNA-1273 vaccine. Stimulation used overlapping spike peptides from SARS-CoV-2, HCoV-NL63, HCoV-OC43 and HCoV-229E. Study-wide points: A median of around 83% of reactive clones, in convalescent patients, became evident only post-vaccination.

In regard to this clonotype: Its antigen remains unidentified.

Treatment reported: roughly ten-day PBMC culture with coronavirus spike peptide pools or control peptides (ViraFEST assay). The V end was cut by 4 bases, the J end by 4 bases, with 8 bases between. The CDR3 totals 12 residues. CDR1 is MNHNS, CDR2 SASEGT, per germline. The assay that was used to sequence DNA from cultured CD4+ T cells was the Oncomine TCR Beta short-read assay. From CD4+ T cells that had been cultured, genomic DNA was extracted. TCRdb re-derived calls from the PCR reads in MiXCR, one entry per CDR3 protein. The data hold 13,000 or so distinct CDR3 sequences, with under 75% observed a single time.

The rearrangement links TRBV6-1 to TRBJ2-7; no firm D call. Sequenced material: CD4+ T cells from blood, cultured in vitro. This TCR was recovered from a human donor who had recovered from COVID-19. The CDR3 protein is CASSGLAYEQYF. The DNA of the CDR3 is TGTGCCAGCAGTGGACTCGCTTACGAGCAGTACTTC.